The T cell receptor (beta chain) under discussion was sequenced for a study of shared clonotypes between healthy human individuals (dated by TCRdb to the early 2020s). Context from the whole study: The cohort included three men and a couple of women between 18 and 49 years of age. For each donor, CD4 naive and CD4 memory were each run on three plates, CD8 naive on two plates, and CD8 memory on one plate. Blood TCR repertoires of roughly five healthy adults were deeply sequenced to estimate repertoire size and the extent of clonotype sharing between individuals. To increase sequencing depth and limit assay-specific biases, different laboratories used diverse techniques to prepare libraries and sequence TCR repertoires. Each donor's leukapheresis produced roughly between roughly 0.94 and 9.5 billion PBMCs. Overall study outcomes, separate from this receptor: Clonotypes shared by all four sorted-subset donors showed higher generation probabilities than non-shared clonotypes. Because the study included a small number of donors, the genetic and exposure-history diversity represented was limited. Pairwise subsampling indicated that sequencing depth was expected to affect the degree of clonotype sharing among donors. Across a handful of donors, about 5% of naive CD4, roughly 3.4% of naive CD8, about 2.3% of memory CD4, and under 0.45% of memory CD8 clonotypes were shared. Naive subsets generally had larger estimated clonotype richness than memory subsets. Sampling was limited to blood, and TCR repertoires in tissue likely differ from TCR repertoires in blood. Rarefaction of sorted-subset datasets indicated incomplete sequencing despite the large sequencing depth.

The CDR3 covers 15 residues, taking in both the cysteine and the phenylalanine. Only CDR3 DNA remains: 45 bases, in frame from the first base. Sequences SGHAT (CDR1) and FQNNGV (CDR2) are obtained from the germline V gene. V is clipped by 1 base and J by 4 bases, and the sequence between their germline boundaries is 14 bases long. With regard to this clone: Its antigen specificity is not known. Base qualities are not at hand, and no much larger clone is one base apart.

Donors were healthy HIV-negative adults with no recently reported acute infections or vaccinations. Every donor was a Caucasian adult living in Nashville, Tennessee, USA. Magnetic negative selection was used to enrich CD4+ T cells, after which naive cells were positively selected on CD45RA and the negative fraction became the memory subset. Blood was obtained by leukapheresis, after which PBMCs were separated by Ficoll-Histopaque density gradient centrifugation and cryopreserved in liquid nitrogen vapor phase. Analytical flow cytometry was used to check the purity and quantity of each magnetically sorted T cell population. Genomic DNA was isolated from each sorted fraction and quantified by UV absorbance on a Nanodrop 2000c. Using the deep immunoSEQ assay, multiplex PCR amplified TCR CDR3 regions from genomic DNA. For each cell subset, the extracted genomic DNA was distributed evenly across all wells of several immunoSEQ 96-well plates, and each plate served as one replicate. Each replicate PCR for sorted subsets received about 200 ng genomic DNA, equal to 30,000 or so T cell genomes. Purified libraries were measured with a Qubit 3.0 fluorometer, size-checked on a Bioanalyzer 2100, and measured again with the KAPA Library Quantification kit. A separate single-read 150-cycle Illumina NextSeq 550 flow cell was used to sequence each immunoSEQ 96-well plate. The authors processed their data as follows. The immunoSEQ output contained only junctional sequences without quality scores, so filtering could not match that applied to full-length reads. To assign V/J genes and CDR3, sequences were annotated using PyIR, a Python wrapper for IgBLAST v1.9, with IMGT germline references. Reads were removed for weak V/J assignments (E-value above 1e-6), missing CDR3, stop codons, out-of-frame junctions, or ambiguous translated residues. A V3J clonotype was defined by an identical inferred V gene, J gene, and CDR3 amino acid sequence. The percentage overlap between two repertoires was calculated by dividing the number of shared unique clonotypes by the size of the smaller repertoire. RTK rarefaction, the Chao1 estimator, and Recon v2.1 estimates of unobserved clonotypes were used to assess repertoire richness. Generation probabilities were computed with OLGA for all TCRbeta clonotypes obtained by the gDNA method from several donors. Not all clones reach the TCRdb copy of this immuneACCESS table, which keeps in-frame sequences only. Checked studies attribute under half of the gap to unresolved V genes and leave the rest unexplained. That table furnishes V, J and clone size, whereas the DNA furnished D and trimming. This sample gives some 2.3 million clones in total; approximately 95% of them show up just once. The ten top clones hold roughly 0.36% of the sample.

The rearrangement combines TRBV11-2 with TRBJ2-7, with TRBD2 tentatively as D gene (6 bases match). This TCR was recovered from a man aged 18 to 29 in good health. Some clones in this sample may be carry-over from other donors' samples. The sequenced material came from naive CD4+ T cells from PBMCs. The meaning of the sample's cell subset or site label: CD45RA+ positively selected. The nucleotide sequence reads as follows: TGTGCCAGCAGCTTAGGACTAGTCGGGGTTTACGAGCAGTACTTC. Translated, it gives CASSLGLVGVYEQYF.